Each of the 16 T cell receptor beta chains below was sequenced from the same sample in a study of cytomegalovirus exposure and HLA in healthy donors. The PCR ran on 60 Vbeta and 13 Jbeta primers. Produced via immunoSEQ multiplex PCR; TCRdb's table is partial and in-frame only. The sample holds about 120,000 clones, approximately 69% seen once. Sequencing used PBMCs. The receptors derive from a woman in her forties or fifties in good health and CMV-seropositive.

The chain recombines TRBV28 with TRBJ2-2; 8 bases agree with TRBD2. The germline V gene encodes CDR1 MDHEN and CDR2 SYDVKM. The CDR3 consists of 14 residues. The J segment lost 5 bases and the V segment lost 4 bases, leaving 3 bases of the junction unmatched. CDR3 sequence reads: CASSSPSGTGELFF. CDR3 DNA sequence: TGTGCCAGCAGTTCCCCTAGCGGGACCGGGGAGCTGTTTTTT.

The chain is built from TRBV7-7 and TRBJ2-5; tentative D call: TRBD1 (7 bases). Trimming shortened V by 3 bases and J by 1 base, and 15 bases separated the two germline ends. The germline V gene has CDR1 SSHAT and CDR2 FNYEAQ (reference sequence). CDR3 length equals 16 residues. DNA of the CDR3: TGTGCCAGCAGCTTTGGGAGGACAGGATCCCAAGAGACCCAGTACTTC. Its translation: CASSFGRTGSQETQYF.

The sample holds a few counts of this clone. V usage is TRBV6-5 and J usage is TRBJ2-1, with D hard to call. V lost 7 bases, J lost 8 bases, and 18 bases lay in between. Germline V gene data show CDR1 as MNHEY and CDR2 as SVGAGI. The CDR3 runs 14 residues. Here the CDR3 reads CASNNPGRVYEQFF. CDR3 in DNA: TGTGCCAGCAATAATCCAGGCAGAGTCTATGAGCAGTTCTTC.

The chain is built from TRBV19 and TRBJ1-1; TRBD1 might be the D (6 bases). The CDR3 runs to 14 residues. V shed 5 bases and J shed 5 bases, with 15 bases lying between them. Germline values: CDR1 LNHDA, CDR2 SQIVND (reference sequence). The CDR3 loop reads CASSPPGDGTEAFF. In DNA, the CDR3 is TGTGCCAGTAGTCCTCCAGGGGATGGGACTGAAGCTTTCTTT.

This sequence joins TRBV7-9 and TRBJ2-3, with 7 bases fitting TRBD2. V trimming: 5 bases; J trimming: 1 base; junction bases outside the gene matches: 9. The germline V gene has CDR1 SEHNR and CDR2 FQNEAQ (reference sequence). The CDR3 is 16 residues long. This CDR3 reads CASSLDGTTGTDTQYF. CDR3 nucleotide sequence: TGTGCCAGCAGCCTCGACGGGACTACCGGCACAGATACGCAGTATTTT.

This clone was found once. The chain uses TRBV30 and TRBJ1-6, with TRBD1 as a possible D gene (6 bases). The CDR3 contains 15 residues. Germline V CDR1 and CDR2: GTSNPN, SVGIG (reference sequence). V lost 1 base, J lost 7 bases, and 14 bases lay in between. The CDR3 DNA sequence: TGTGCCTGGAGTGGATTGACAGGTGCCAATTCACCCCTCCACTTT. Its translation is CAWSGLTGANSPLHF.

This clone was detected only a few times. This chain links TRBV7-8 with TRBJ2-2; TRBD2 matches at 8 bases. After removal of 6 bases from V and 0 bases from J, the junction contained 12 bases not matched to a gene. The CDR3 sequence is 18 residues long. Germline V lookup: CDR1 SGHVS, CDR2 FQNEAQ. In nucleotides, the CDR3 is TGTGCCAGCAGTCGGAGGGGGAGCGGGGGCACGAACACCGGGGAGCTGTTTTTT. Translating gives CASSRRGSGGTNTGELFF.

CDR3 in amino acids: CASSNDRDYGYTF. The CDR3 DNA follows: TGTGCCAGCAGCAACGACAGGGACTATGGCTACACCTTC. V usage is TRBV5-4 and J usage is TRBJ1-2; 7 positions agree with TRBD1. The CDR3 is 13 amino acids. The ends lost 4 bases at V and 3 bases at J; junction bases unmatched: 3. CDR1 is SGHNT and CDR2 is YYREEE in the germline V gene (reference sequence).

The chain couples TRBV5-4 to TRBJ2-6; 10 nucleotides align to TRBD1. The CDR3 is 18 residues long. The ends lost 9 bases at V and 0 bases at J; junction bases unmatched: 12. Per the germline V gene, CDR1 is SGHNT and CDR2 is YYREEE (reference sequence). This CDR3 is CATATGGLRTSGANVLTF. CDR3 sequence (DNA): TGTGCCACCGCGACAGGGGGCCTTAGGACCTCTGGGGCCAACGTCCTGACTTTC. The full variable domain, with the rest looked up from reference TRBV5-4 and TRBJ2-6, is ETGVTQSPTHLIKTRGQQVTLRCSSQSGHNTVSWYQQALGQGPQFIFQYYREEENGRGNFPPRFSGLQFPNYSSELNVNALELDDSALYLCATATGGLRTSGANVLTFGAGSRLTVL.

The chain carries TRBV30 and TRBJ1-2; 9 positions match TRBD1. Germline V gene sequence: CDR1 GTSNPN, CDR2 SVGIG (reference sequence). V lost 1 base to trimming and J lost 12 bases; unmatched junction nucleotides: 6. The CDR3 has 12 residues. CDR3 in amino acids: CAWSGTGTGNTF. In DNA, the CDR3 is TGTGCCTGGAGTGGTACCGGGACAGGGAACACCTTC.

The V gene is TRBV7-2, the J gene TRBJ2-5; TRBD2 aligns across 10 bases. This CDR3 contains 15 residues. V lost 6 bases to trimming and J lost 1 base; unmatched junction nucleotides: 5. Germline V lookup: CDR1 SGHTA, CDR2 FQGNSA. CDR3 region: CASRSSGGIQETQYF. CDR3 in DNA: TGTGCCAGCAGAAGTAGCGGGGGGATCCAAGAGACCCAGTACTTC.

The chain carries TRBV19 and TRBJ1-1; possible D gene TRBD1, 5 bases. This CDR3 has 13 residues. V gave up 5 bases and J gave up 1 base, with 8 bases separating them. Germline V gene sequence: CDR1 LNHDA, CDR2 SQIVND (reference sequence). In DNA, the CDR3 is TGTGCCAGTAGTGAGACAGAGAACACTGAAGCTTTCTTT. The encoded protein is CASSETENTEAFF. Variable domain in full (rest from reference TRBV19 and TRBJ1-1): DGGITQSPKYLFRKEGQNVTLSCEQNLNHDAMYWYRQDPGQGLRLIYYSQIVNDFQKGDIAEGYSVSREKKESFPLTVTSAQKNPTAFYLCASSETENTEAFFGQGTRLTVV.

In its sample, this clone was seen a few times. The chain employs TRBV7-2 and TRBJ1-1; a possible D gene is TRBD1 (6 bases). There are 11 residues in the CDR3. Trimming cost V 6 bases and J 10 bases, with 12 bases left between them. The germline CDR1 and CDR2 sequences are SGHTA and FQGNSA. The CDR3 reads CASSTGHGAFF. The CDR3 DNA reads TGTGCCAGCAGTACAGGGCACGGAGCTTTCTTT.

The chain carries TRBV30 and TRBJ2-6, with TRBD1 as a possible D gene (6 bases). Germline V CDR1 and CDR2: GTSNPN, SVGIG (reference sequence). CDR3 length: 15 amino acids. CDR3 amino acids: CANRDSSSGANVLTF. The CDR3 bases are TGTGCGAACAGGGATTCCTCCTCTGGGGCCAACGTCCTGACTTTC.

The V gene is TRBV10-1, the J gene TRBJ1-6; D ambiguous. This CDR3 region has 17 residues. Germline V gene lookup returns CDR1 WNHNN and CDR2 SYGVQD (reference sequence). Trimming cost V 3 bases and J 3 bases, with 15 bases left between them. CDR3 sequence: CASSEAWQAIYNSPLHF. The CDR3, as DNA: TGCGCCAGCAGTGAAGCTTGGCAGGCCATCTATAATTCACCCCTCCACTTT.

The J gene is TRBJ1-6, the V gene TRBV25-1; D remains ambiguous. CDR1 is MGHDK, CDR2 SYGVNS, per germline. The CDR3 loop spans 18 amino acids. V was trimmed by 1 base and J by 9 bases, leaving 22 bases between them. The CDR3 region has the DNA TGTGCCAGCAGTGAATGGCCCGGTGAGGGATTATACGGTTCACCCCTCCACTTT. This sequence encodes CASSEWPGEGLYGSPLHF. The whole variable domain, remainder taken from reference TRBV25-1 and TRBJ1-6, is EADIYQTPRYLVIGTGKKITLECSQTMGHDKMYWYQQDPGMELHLIHYSYGVNSTEKGDLSSESTVSRIRTEHFPLTLESARPSHTSQYLCASSEWPGEGLYGSPLHFGNGTRLTVT.